The rows below give T cell receptor beta chains drawn from one sample of a study of vaccination effects on CD4 cells after COVID-19. Their antigens remain unidentified. Method: immunoSEQ multiplex PCR; TCRdb's copy keeps in-frame clones and lacks some. Of more than 60,000 clones listed, around 70% are singletons. Sequenced here: CD4+ T cells from PBMCs cultured with HCoV-229E spike peptides, sampled after COVID-19 vaccination. The receptors here all came from a human donor who received a COVID-19 vaccine. Both conserved end residues are part of each CDR3. The order of the fields is J gene, D gene, V gene, clone size, CDR3 protein, CDR3 DNA. The D gene is left open where the match is weak. Size values are once, few and many counts, or a class for expanded clones, and some rows have none.

TRBJ2-5,.,TRBV19,.,CASSISGETQYF,TGTGCCAGTAGTATCTCAGGGGAGACCCAGTACTTC
TRBJ2-3,.,TRBV10-1,.,CASSESGTADVYF,TGCGCCAGCAGTGAGTCGGGGACCGCAGACGTGTATTTT
TRBJ2-2,TRBD2,TRBV5-1,.,CASSLNSGGPNTGELFF,TGCGCCAGCAGCTTGAATAGCGGGGGGCCGAACACCGGGGAGCTGTTTTTT
TRBJ2-2,.,TRBV3-1/TRBV3-2,.,CASSQDPALPGELFF,TGTGCCAGCAGCCAAGATCCAGCGCTCCCCGGGGAGCTGTTTTTT
TRBJ2-2,TRBD2,TRBV15,.,CATSRDLLAGGANTGELFF,TGTGCCACCAGCAGAGATTTACTAGCGGGGGGGGCGAACACCGGGGAGCTGTTTTTT
TRBJ1-1,.,TRBV7-9,.,CASSLAGHQVAEAFF,TGTGCCAGCAGCTTAGCGGGACATCAAGTGGCTGAAGCTTTCTTT
TRBJ2-5,.,TRBV12-3/TRBV12-4,.,CASGGAQETQYF,TGTGCCAGCGGGGGGGCCCAAGAGACCCAGTACTTC
TRBJ1-2,.,TRBV18,.,CAGSQTSNYGYTF,TGTGCCGGTTCTCAGACCTCTAACTATGGCTACACCTTC
TRBJ2-3,TRBD2,TRBV9,.,CASSSRLAGATLTDTQYF,TGTGCCAGCAGCTCAAGACTAGCGGGGGCGACGCTCACAGATACGCAGTATTTT
TRBJ2-2,.,TRBV11-2,few,CASRPRQAQGGELFF,TGTGCCAGCAGACCAAGACAGGCCCAGGGTGGGGAGCTGTTTTTT
TRBJ1-1,.,TRBV21-1,.,CASSRTGRNTEAFF,TGTGCCAGCAGCAGGACAGGGCGGAACACTGAAGCTTTCTTT